This T cell receptor beta chain appears in the sequencing data of a study of technical replicates of blood from a few donors. Germline V gene sequence: CDR1 SGHNT, CDR2 YENEEA. The CDR3 spans 15 residues. V lost 3 bases to trimming and J lost 2 bases, with 13 bases between them. The repertoire was sequenced with immunoSEQ multiplex PCR; TCRdb's copy has only in-frame clones and lacks some. In the table there are over 70,000 clones, roughly 90% of which are singletons. This chain joins TRBV11-3 and TRBJ1-1, with D possibly being TRBD1 (5 bases). Sequenced: T cells isolated from PBMCs. The sequence came from a human donor in good health. DNA for the CDR3: TGTGCCAGCAGCTTCAGGGATTGGGCAAACACTGAAGCTTTCTTT. Its translation is CASSFRDWANTEAFF.